This T cell receptor beta chain derives from a study of blood T cell repertoires in COVID-19. Germline CDR1 is LNHDA and CDR2 is SQIVND (reference sequence). V was pared by 2 bases and J by 4 bases, with 4 bases of the junction left unmatched. There are 14 residues in the CDR3. The assay was immunoSEQ multiplex PCR, and TCRdb's table has in-frame clones only and misses some. The data hold hundreds of thousands of clones, with about 86% observed a single time. The V and J genes are TRBV19 and TRBJ1-2; 7 bases fit TRBD1. Sequencing was carried out using PBMCs or T cells enriched from blood (not recorded which). This TCR was sampled from a woman aged 40 to 49 with acute COVID-19. The CDR3 reads CASSITGVFYGYTF. In DNA form, the CDR3 reads TGTGCCAGTAGTATAACAGGGGTCTTCTATGGCTACACCTTC.